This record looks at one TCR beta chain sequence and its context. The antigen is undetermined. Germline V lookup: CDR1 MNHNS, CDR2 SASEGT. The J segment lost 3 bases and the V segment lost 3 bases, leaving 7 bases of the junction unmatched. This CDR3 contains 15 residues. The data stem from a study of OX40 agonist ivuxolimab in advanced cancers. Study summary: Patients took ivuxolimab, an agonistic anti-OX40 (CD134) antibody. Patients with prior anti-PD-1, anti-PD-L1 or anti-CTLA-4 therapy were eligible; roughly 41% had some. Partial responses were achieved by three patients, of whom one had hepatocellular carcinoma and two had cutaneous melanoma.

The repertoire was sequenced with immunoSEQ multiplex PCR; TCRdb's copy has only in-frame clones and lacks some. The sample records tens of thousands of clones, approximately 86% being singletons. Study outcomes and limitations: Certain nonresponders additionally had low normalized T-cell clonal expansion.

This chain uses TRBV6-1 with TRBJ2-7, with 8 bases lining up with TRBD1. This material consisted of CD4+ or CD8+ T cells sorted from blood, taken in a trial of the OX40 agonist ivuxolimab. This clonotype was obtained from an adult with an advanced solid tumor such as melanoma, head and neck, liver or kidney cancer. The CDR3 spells CASSEGTGGIYEQYF. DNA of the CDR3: TGTGCCAGCAGTGAGGGGACAGGAGGAATCTACGAGCAGTACTTC.